This T cell receptor (beta chain) was captured by sequencing in a study of blood T cell repertoires in COVID-19. Authors' analysis steps: Reference gene primers were amplified, and this amplification served to estimate nucleated cell counts. The data were produced by immunoSEQ multiplex PCR, yet TCRdb's version contains in-frame clones alone and is incomplete. V, J and clone size were drawn from that table, and D and trimming were deduced from the DNA. In the table there are tens of thousands of clones, roughly 85% of which are singletons. Trimming cost V 3 bases and J 2 bases, with 8 bases left between them. The CDR3 length is 15 residues. Per the germline V gene, CDR1 is MDHEN and CDR2 is SYDVKM.

The clonotype comes from a human donor in a cohort sampled during active COVID-19. V is TRBV28 and J is TRBJ2-6; possible D gene TRBD1, 6 bases. The sample taken for sequencing was peripheral blood. The CDR3 DNA reads as TGTGCCAGCAGTTTGAGGGGGACTGGGGCCAACGTCCTGACTTTC. Encoded protein: CASSLRGTGANVLTF.